The 27 T cell receptor beta chains below all came from one sample that was sequenced in a study of human T cells and chemical hapten exposure. TCRdb independently ran MiXCR on the RACE reads; one entry per CDR3 protein. The sample lists 70,000 to 90,000 distinct CDR3 sequences; 9.5% to 14% were seen once. Time point in this sample: patch test 3, about 24 weeks after DPC sensitization. Sample treatment: therapeutic diphenylcyclopropenone sensitization with weekly scalp DPC. This material consisted of whole blood, taken in connection with sensitization to the hapten diphenylcyclopropenone (DPC). The origin of the receptors is a woman aged 45-60 years with alopecia areata. Some clones in this sample may be carry-over from other donors' samples.

This clonotype has just a few counts. This sequence joins TRBV29-1 and TRBJ2-7; D is unresolved. This CDR3 is 13 amino acids long. The germline gives CDR1 SQVTM, CDR2 ANQGSEA. The V end lost 4 bases, the J end lost 1 base, and 11 bases lay between the germline ends. DNA of the CDR3: TGCAGCGTTGGTGGGTATGGGTCCTACGAGCAGTACTTC. It is translated as CSVGGYGSYEQYF.

This clonotype was counted ten times or more. J is TRBJ2-7 and V is TRBV29-1, with a weak D call TRBD1 (6 bases). The CDR3 runs to 14 residues. Germline V lookup: CDR1 SQVTM, CDR2 ANQGSEA. The germline V and J ends were trimmed by 6 bases and 0 bases, with 15 bases remaining between them. CDR3 protein: CSVTSPGVSYEQYF. The CDR3 coding sequence is TGCAGCGTCACCAGCCCAGGGGTCTCCTACGAGCAGTACTTC.

A few counts support this clonotype. The rearrangement joins TRBV9 to TRBJ2-3; 9 bases map to TRBD2. The length of the CDR3 is 16 residues. V shed 0 bases, J shed 1 base, and the junction held 3 bases outside the gene matches. CDR1 and CDR2 (germline): SGDLS, YYNGEE. The CDR3 DNA sequence: TGTGCCAGCAGCGTAGGCGGGAGGGCCGGCACAGATACGCAGTATTTT. It translates to CASSVGGRAGTDTQYF.

This clonotype appeared a few times. The V call is TRBV12-3 or TRBV12-4, the J call TRBJ2-7, with TRBD2 matching 8 bases. V shed 6 bases, J shed 3 bases, and the junction held 1 base outside the gene matches. The CDR3 loop spans 12 amino acids. The CDR3 protein is CASSRGGYEQYF. The DNA of the CDR3 is TGTGCCAGCAGCCGGGGGGGCTACGAGCAGTACTTC.

This clonotype has ten or more counts. The chain links TRBV7-9 to TRBJ1-5; the D gene is possibly TRBD1 (5 bases). This CDR3 contains 15 residues. Germline assignment: CDR1 SEHNR and CDR2 FQNEAQ (reference sequence). Trimming pared 0 bases from V and 1 base from J, leaving 7 bases between. The CDR3 nucleotides are TGTGCCAGCAGCTTAGCAACAGGAAGCAATCAGCCCCAGCATTTT. This sequence encodes CASSLATGSNQPQHF.

This clonotype was counted at least ten times. This sequence joins TRBV11-2 and TRBJ2-2; 11 nucleotides match TRBD2. CDR1 is SGHAT and CDR2 is FQNNGV in the germline V gene. CDR3 length: 17 amino acids. Trimming took 0 bases from V and 7 from J; bases not matched to a gene: 7. CDR3 sequence reads: CASSLDSFSGRVGELFF. The CDR3 DNA sequence: TGTGCCAGCAGCTTAGACTCCTTTAGCGGGAGGGTCGGGGAGCTGTTTTTT.

The chain links TRBV29-1 to TRBJ1-1; D may be TRBD1 (6 bases). Germline V gene sequence: CDR1 SQVTM, CDR2 ANQGSEA. The V end was cut by 8 bases, the J end by 2 bases, with 18 bases between. This CDR3 region has 14 residues. CDR3 nucleotides: TGCAGCCTTAGAGGGGGGGAGCGTAACACTGAAGCTTTCTTT. Translated, it gives CSLRGGERNTEAFF.

The sample holds many counts of this clonotype. The V gene is TRBV30, the J gene TRBJ2-3; TRBD2 matches at 9 bases. The V gene end was trimmed by 8 bases and the J gene end by 3 bases; junction bases not matched to a gene: 3. Germline CDR1 GTSNPN, CDR2 SVGIG (reference sequence). The CDR3 runs 12 residues. CDR3 in amino acids: CARSGSTDTQYF. Here the CDR3 DNA reads TGTGCCCGTAGCGGGAGTACAGATACGCAGTATTTT.

This clonotype was seen a handful of times. The V and J genes are TRBV6-2 or TRBV6-3 and TRBJ2-1; D might be TRBD2 (6 bases). The CDR3 has 16 amino acids. Trimming stripped 7 bases from V and 7 bases from J, with 23 bases between. Per germline, CDR1 MNHEY and CDR2 SVGEGT. The CDR3 nucleotides are TGTGCCAGCACCAGAGGAGGGACTCCTAACCGGAATGAGCAGTTCTTC. It codes for CASTRGGTPNRNEQFF.

This clonotype was seen repeatedly, ten times or more. The chain is built from TRBV7-9 and TRBJ2-2; D is undetermined. The CDR3 is 18 amino acids. Trimming took 5 bases from V and 0 from J, leaving 19 bases between them. Germline CDR1 reads SEHNR; CDR2 reads FQNEAQ (reference sequence). The CDR3 DNA reads as TGTGCCAGCAGCGCCGGTAACTACAGACGATCGAACACCGGGGAGCTGTTTTTT. This sequence encodes CASSAGNYRRSNTGELFF.

This clonotype was seen repeatedly, ten times or more. J is TRBJ1-1 and V is TRBV10-3, with TRBD1 as a possible D gene (5 bases). V gave up 2 bases and J gave up 1 base, with 14 bases separating them. CDR3 length: 16 amino acids. The germline V gene encodes CDR1 ENHRY and CDR2 SYGVKD. The DNA for the CDR3 is TGTGCCATCAGTGAGCCCTCCGCTACAGGGAACACTGAAGCTTTCTTT. This gives the protein CAISEPSATGNTEAFF.

This clonotype was seen ten or more times. This rearrangement joins TRBV20-1 to TRBJ1-5; TRBD1 agrees at 7 bases. V lost 1 base, J lost 7 bases, and 13 bases stayed unmatched. The CDR3 loop spans 16 amino acids. Germline V gene lookup returns CDR1 DFQATT and CDR2 SNEGSKA (reference sequence). CDR3 protein: CSARVRTGPGAQPQHF. The CDR3 DNA sequence: TGCAGTGCTAGAGTTCGGACAGGCCCAGGGGCGCAGCCCCAGCATTTT.

This clonotype was seen a few times. The chain recombines TRBV6-5 with TRBJ1-1, with a possible D match to TRBD1 (5 bases). Trimming removed 6 bases at V and 4 bases at J, with 15 bases between. This CDR3 is 14 amino acids long. The V gene's germline CDR1 is MNHEY and CDR2 SVGAGI. This CDR3 is CASRSGRGFTEAFF. CDR3 nucleotides: TGTGCCAGCAGATCCGGGAGGGGTTTCACTGAAGCTTTCTTT.

J is TRBJ2-7 and V is TRBV10-3, with 7 positions matching TRBD1. The CDR3 contains 14 residues. Germline assignment: CDR1 ENHRY and CDR2 SYGVKD. Losses at the gene ends were 2 bases for V and 0 bases for J; bases not matched to a gene: 1. CDR3: CAISEGDSSYEQYF. The DNA of the CDR3 is TGTGCCATCAGTGAGGGGGACAGCTCCTACGAGCAGTACTTC.

Ten or more counts support this clonotype. The V and J genes are TRBV7-2 and TRBJ1-5; a possible D gene is TRBD1 (6 bases). Per the germline V gene, CDR1 is SGHTA and CDR2 is FQGNSA. V lost 0 bases, J lost 3 bases, and 9 bases lay in between. This CDR3 contains 15 residues. The CDR3 sequence is CASSLATGNNQPQHF. Written as DNA, the CDR3 is TGTGCCAGCAGCTTAGCAACAGGGAACAATCAGCCCCAGCATTTT.

This clonotype was picked up one time. The chain recombines TRBV29-1 with TRBJ2-1; 14 positions match TRBD2. The germline gives CDR1 SQVTM, CDR2 ANQGSEA. J gave up 3 bases and V 4 bases, and 5 bases lay outside the gene matches. The CDR3 has 16 amino acids. This CDR3 is CSVVGTSGSNYNEQFF. CDR3 nucleotide sequence: TGCAGCGTTGTCGGGACTAGCGGGAGCAACTACAATGAGCAGTTCTTC.

The table lists this clonotype with many counts. The V and J genes are TRBV12-3 or TRBV12-4 and TRBJ2-2; possible D gene TRBD2, 6 bases. V gave up 5 bases and J gave up 4 bases, with 17 bases separating them. The CDR3 sequence is 16 residues long. CDR3 in DNA: TGTGCCAGCAGTCCCGCCGGGAGAGAGGGCACCGGGGAGCTGTTTTTT. It is translated as CASSPAGREGTGELFF.

This clonotype was seen ten or more times. The CDR3 reads CASSYSVPSDNEQFF. The CDR3 DNA sequence: TGTGCCAGCAGTTACTCGGTCCCGTCGGACAATGAGCAGTTCTTC. The chain combines TRBV6-5 with TRBJ2-1; D is unresolved. V shed 0 bases and J shed 5 bases, with 11 bases lying between them. From germline, CDR1 is MNHEY and CDR2 SVGAGI. CDR3 length: 15 residues.

This chain joins TRBV5-6 and TRBJ1-2, with 8 nucleotides matching TRBD1. V lost 3 bases, J lost 2 bases, and 3 bases stayed unmatched. This CDR3 is built from 14 residues. Per the germline V gene, CDR1 is SGHDT and CDR2 is YYEEEE. Written as DNA, the CDR3 is TGTGCCAGCAGCTCCGGACAGGGCAACTATGGCTACACCTTC. This codes for CASSSGQGNYGYTF.

The rearrangement links TRBV29-1 to TRBJ1-1, with no clear D. The germline CDR1 and CDR2 sequences are SQVTM and ANQGSEA. The CDR3 contains 14 residues. The germline V and J ends were trimmed by 6 bases and 0 bases, with 14 bases remaining between them. The CDR3 DNA follows: TGCAGCGTCCAAACCTCCCCTATGAACACTGAAGCTTTCTTT. It translates to CSVQTSPMNTEAFF.

The rearrangement joins TRBV20-1 to TRBJ2-7; no definite D call. Trimming stripped 0 bases from V and 2 bases from J, with 11 bases between. The CDR3 runs 14 residues. CDR1 is DFQATT, CDR2 SNEGSKA, per germline (reference sequence). DNA for the CDR3: TGCAGTGCTAGAGATCCCGCAGTCACCTACGAGCAGTACTTC. Translation: CSARDPAVTYEQYF.

This chain uses TRBV2 with TRBJ2-5; D possibly uses TRBD1 or TRBD2 (5 bases each). This CDR3 is built from 16 residues. Germline assignment: CDR1 SNHLY and CDR2 FYNNEI. The V end was cut by 1 base, the J end by 2 bases, with 14 bases between. The CDR3 spells CASSEGLVGGQETQYF. The CDR3 DNA reads TGTGCCAGCAGTGAAGGGCTGGTTGGGGGTCAAGAGACCCAGTACTTC.

This clonotype has a handful of counts. The genes are TRBV6-5 and TRBJ1-6; D remains unclear. Per the germline V gene, CDR1 is MNHEY and CDR2 is SVGAGI. The CDR3 loop spans 15 amino acids. V shed 0 bases and J shed 6 bases, with 9 bases lying between them. Written as DNA, the CDR3 is TGTGCCAGCAGTTACTCGAGGCCGTTTAATTCACCCCTCCACTTT. It yields the protein CASSYSRPFNSPLHF.

There are many counts of this clonotype. This sequence joins TRBV24-1 and TRBJ2-1, with D perhaps being TRBD1 or TRBD2 (5 bases each). Germline V lookup: CDR1 KGHDR, CDR2 SFDVKD. Trimming left V 5 bases short and J 6 bases short, with 22 bases between. CDR3 size: 17 residues. DNA of the CDR3: TGTGCCACCAGTGCCAGGGACGTCAAAAGCACCAGCAATGAGCAGTTCTTC. It encodes CATSARDVKSTSNEQFF.

There are many counts of this clonotype. The CDR3 region is CASSRAGESYNEQFF. CDR3 nucleotides: TGCGCCAGCAGCCGGGCGGGGGAATCCTACAATGAGCAGTTCTTC. The rearrangement links TRBV5-1 to TRBJ2-1; 7 positions match TRBD2. The CDR3 contains 15 residues. The trim removed 4 bases at V and 1 base at J, leaving 5 bases unmatched. In germline, CDR1 is SGHRS, CDR2 YFSETQ.

The V gene is TRBV6-6, the J gene TRBJ2-7; 8 bases are a match to TRBD1. Germline V gene sequence: CDR1 MNHNY, CDR2 SVGAGI (reference sequence). The V segment lost 8 bases and the J segment 4 bases; nucleotides outside the gene matches: 10. This CDR3 comprises 14 residues. CDR3 bases: TGTGCCAGCTCCTCGGACAGGGTCTCGTACGAGCAGTACTTC. Translation: CASSSDRVSYEQYF.

This clonotype was seen repeatedly, ten times or more. The chain recombines TRBV20-1 with TRBJ2-1; 10 bases match TRBD2. V dropped 5 bases and J dropped 9; count of bases not matched to a gene: 10. The V gene's germline CDR1 is DFQATT and CDR2 SNEGSKA (reference sequence). The length of the CDR3 is 14 residues. The CDR3, as DNA: TGCAGTGCTGGAGCGGGAGGGGCGGTGGGTGAGCAGTTCTTC. Amino acids: CSAGAGGAVGEQFF.